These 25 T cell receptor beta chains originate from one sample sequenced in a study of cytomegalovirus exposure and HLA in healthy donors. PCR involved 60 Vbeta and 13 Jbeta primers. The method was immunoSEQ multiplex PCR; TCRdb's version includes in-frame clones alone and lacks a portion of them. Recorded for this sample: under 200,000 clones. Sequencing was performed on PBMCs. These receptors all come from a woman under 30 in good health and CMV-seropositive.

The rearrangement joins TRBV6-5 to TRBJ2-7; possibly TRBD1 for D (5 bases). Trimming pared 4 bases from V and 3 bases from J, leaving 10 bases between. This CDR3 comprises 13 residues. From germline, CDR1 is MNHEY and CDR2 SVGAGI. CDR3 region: CASSWGLGYEQYF. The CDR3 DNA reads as TGTGCCAGCAGTTGGGGCCTGGGCTACGAGCAGTACTTC.

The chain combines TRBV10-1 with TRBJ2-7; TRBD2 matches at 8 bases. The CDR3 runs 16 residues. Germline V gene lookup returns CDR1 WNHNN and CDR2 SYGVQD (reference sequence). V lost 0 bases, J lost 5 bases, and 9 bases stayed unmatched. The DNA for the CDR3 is TGCGCCAGCAGTGAGTCCTCCGGGACTAGGCTCGACGAGCAGTACTTC. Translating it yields CASSESSGTRLDEQYF.

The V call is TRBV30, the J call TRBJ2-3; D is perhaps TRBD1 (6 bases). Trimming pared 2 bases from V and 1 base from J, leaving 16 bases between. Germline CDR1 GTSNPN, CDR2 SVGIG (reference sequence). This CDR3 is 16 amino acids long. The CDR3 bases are TGTGCCTGGAGTAGGTGGACGGCAGGGGGCACAGATACGCAGTATTTT. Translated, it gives CAWSRWTAGGTDTQYF. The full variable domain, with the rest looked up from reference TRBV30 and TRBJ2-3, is SQTIHQWPATLVQPVGSPLSLECTVEGTSNPNLYWYRQAAGRGLQLLFYSVGIGQISSEVPQNLSASRPQDRQFILSSKKLLLSDSGFYLCAWSRWTAGGTDTQYFGPGTRLTVL.

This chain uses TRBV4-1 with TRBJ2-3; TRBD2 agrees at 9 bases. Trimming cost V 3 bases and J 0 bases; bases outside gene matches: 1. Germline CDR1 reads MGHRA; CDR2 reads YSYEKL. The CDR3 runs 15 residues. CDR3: CASSQTSGSTDTQYF. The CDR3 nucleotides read TGCGCCAGCAGCCAGACTAGCGGAAGCACAGATACGCAGTATTTT.

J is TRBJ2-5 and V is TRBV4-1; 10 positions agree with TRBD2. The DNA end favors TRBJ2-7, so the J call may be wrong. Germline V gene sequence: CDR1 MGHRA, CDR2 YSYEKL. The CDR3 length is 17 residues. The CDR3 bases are TGCGCCAGCAGCCAAGTCCCTAGCGGGAGCTTCTCCTACGAGCAGTACTTC. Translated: CASSQVPSGSFSYEQYF.

The DNA of the CDR3 is TGTGCCAGCTCACCGCAGGGGTACGGCACTGAAGCTTTCTTT. This sequence encodes CASSPQGYGTEAFF. This rearrangement joins TRBV18 to TRBJ1-1; D might be TRBD1 (6 bases). The CDR3 sequence is 14 residues long. Trimming shortened V by 3 bases and J by 4 bases, and 12 bases separated the two germline ends. Looked up from germline, CDR1 is KGHSH and CDR2 is LQKENI.

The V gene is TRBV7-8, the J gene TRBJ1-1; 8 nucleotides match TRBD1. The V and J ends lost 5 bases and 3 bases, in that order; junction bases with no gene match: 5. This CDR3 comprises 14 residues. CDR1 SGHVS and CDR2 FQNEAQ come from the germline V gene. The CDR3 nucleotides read TGTGCCAGCAGCCCAGGACAGGGAGACACTGAAGCTTTCTTT. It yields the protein CASSPGQGDTEAFF.

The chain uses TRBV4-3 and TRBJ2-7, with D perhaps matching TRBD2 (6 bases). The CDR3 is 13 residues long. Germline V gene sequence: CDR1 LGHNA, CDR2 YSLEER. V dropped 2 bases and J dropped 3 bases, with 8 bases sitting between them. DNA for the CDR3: TGCGCCAGCAGCCAAACGGGGGTCTACGAGCAGTACTTC. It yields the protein CASSQTGVYEQYF.

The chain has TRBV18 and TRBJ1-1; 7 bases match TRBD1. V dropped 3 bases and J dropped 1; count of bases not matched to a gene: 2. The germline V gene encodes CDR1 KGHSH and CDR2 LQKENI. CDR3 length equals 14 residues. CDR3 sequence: CASSPTGSNTEAFF. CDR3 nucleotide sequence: TGTGCCAGCTCACCGACAGGGTCGAACACTGAAGCTTTCTTT.

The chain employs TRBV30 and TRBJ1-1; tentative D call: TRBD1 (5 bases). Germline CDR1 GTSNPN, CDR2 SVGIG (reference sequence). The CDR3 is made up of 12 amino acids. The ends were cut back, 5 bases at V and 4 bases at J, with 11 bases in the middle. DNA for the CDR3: TGTGCCTGGGATTTGGGGGGCACTGAAGCTTTCTTT. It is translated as CAWDLGGTEAFF.

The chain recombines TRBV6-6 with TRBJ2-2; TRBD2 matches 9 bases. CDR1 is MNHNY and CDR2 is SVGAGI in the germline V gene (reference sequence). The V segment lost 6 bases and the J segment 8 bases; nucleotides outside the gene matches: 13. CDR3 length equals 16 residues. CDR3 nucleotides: TGTGCCAGCAGGAGATTAGCGGGAGAGTTGGGGGGGGAGCTGTTTTTT. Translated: CASRRLAGELGGELFF.

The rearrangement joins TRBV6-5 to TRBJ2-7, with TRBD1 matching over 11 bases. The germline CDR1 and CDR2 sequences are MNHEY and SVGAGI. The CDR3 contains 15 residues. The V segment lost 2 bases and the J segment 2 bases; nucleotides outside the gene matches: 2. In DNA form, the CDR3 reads TGTGCCAGCAGTTACCGGGACAGGGGGACCTACGAGCAGTACTTC. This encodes CASSYRDRGTYEQYF.

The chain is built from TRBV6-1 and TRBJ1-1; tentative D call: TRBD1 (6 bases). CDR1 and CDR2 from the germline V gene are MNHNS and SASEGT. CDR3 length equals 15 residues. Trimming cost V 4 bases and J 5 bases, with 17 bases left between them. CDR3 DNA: TGTGCCAGCAGTGGACGGGACACCGGGGAGACTGAAGCTTTCTTT. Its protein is CASSGRDTGETEAFF.

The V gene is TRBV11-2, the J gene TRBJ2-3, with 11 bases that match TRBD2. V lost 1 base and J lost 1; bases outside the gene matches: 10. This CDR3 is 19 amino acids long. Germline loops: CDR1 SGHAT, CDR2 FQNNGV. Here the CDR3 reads CASSLVASGGWSGTDTQYF. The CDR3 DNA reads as TGTGCCAGCAGCTTAGTTGCTAGCGGGGGGTGGTCTGGCACAGATACGCAGTATTTT.

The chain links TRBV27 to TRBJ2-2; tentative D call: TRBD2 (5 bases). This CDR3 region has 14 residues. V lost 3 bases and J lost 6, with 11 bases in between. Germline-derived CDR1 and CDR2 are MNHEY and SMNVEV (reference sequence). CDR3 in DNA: TGTGCCAGCAGTTTGAGGGTCGGAGCCGGGGAGCTGTTTTTT. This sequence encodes CASSLRVGAGELFF.

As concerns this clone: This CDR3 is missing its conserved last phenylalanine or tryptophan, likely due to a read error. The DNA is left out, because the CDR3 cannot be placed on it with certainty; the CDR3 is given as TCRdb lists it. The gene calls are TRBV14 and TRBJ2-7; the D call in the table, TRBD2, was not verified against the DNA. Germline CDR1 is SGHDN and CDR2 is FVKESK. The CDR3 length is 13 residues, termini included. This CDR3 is CASSQGGSGRGRD.

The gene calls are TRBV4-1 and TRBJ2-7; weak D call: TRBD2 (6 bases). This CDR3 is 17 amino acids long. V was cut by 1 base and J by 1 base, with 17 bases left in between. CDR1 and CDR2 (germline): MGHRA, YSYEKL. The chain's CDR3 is CASSQGPISGPSYEQYF. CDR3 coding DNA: TGCGCCAGCAGCCAAGGTCCCATCAGCGGGCCTTCCTACGAGCAGTACTTC.

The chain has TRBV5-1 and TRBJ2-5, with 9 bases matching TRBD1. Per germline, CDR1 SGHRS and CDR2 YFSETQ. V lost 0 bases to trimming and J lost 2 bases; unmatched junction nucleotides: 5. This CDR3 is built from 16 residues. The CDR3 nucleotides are TGCGCCAGCAGCTTGGCCCTGACAGGGGGGCAAGAGACCCAGTACTTC. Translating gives CASSLALTGGQETQYF. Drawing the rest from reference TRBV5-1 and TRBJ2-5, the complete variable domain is KAGVTQTPRYLIKTRGQQVTLSCSPISGHRSVSWYQQTPGQGLQFLFEYFSETQRNKGNFPGRFSGRQFSNSRSEMNVSTLELGDSALYLCASSLALTGGQETQYFGPGTRLLVL.

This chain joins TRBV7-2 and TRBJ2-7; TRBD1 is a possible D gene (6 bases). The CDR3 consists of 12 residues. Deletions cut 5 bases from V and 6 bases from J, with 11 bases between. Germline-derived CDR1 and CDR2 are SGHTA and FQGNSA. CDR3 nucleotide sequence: TGTGCCAGCAGCCGTACAGGGCTCGAGCAGTACTTC. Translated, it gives CASSRTGLEQYF.

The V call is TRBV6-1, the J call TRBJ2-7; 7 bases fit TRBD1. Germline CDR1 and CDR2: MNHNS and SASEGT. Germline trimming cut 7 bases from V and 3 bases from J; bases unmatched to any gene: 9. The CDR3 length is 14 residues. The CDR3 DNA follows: TGTGCCAGCACCCTGGGACAGAGCCACTACGAGCAGTACTTC. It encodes CASTLGQSHYEQYF.

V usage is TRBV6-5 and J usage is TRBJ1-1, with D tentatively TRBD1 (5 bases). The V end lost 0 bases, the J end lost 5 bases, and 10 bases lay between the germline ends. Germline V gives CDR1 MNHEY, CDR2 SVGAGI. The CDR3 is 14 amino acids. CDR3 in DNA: TGTGCCAGCAGTTACTCAGCCGGGGGGACTGAAGCTTTCTTT. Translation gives CASSYSAGGTEAFF.

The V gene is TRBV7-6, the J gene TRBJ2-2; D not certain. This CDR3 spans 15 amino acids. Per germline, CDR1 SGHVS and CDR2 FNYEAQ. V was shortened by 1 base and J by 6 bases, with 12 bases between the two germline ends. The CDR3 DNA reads TGTGCCAGCAGCTTAGACTCCTTGGGCGCCGGGGAGCTGTTTTTT. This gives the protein CASSLDSLGAGELFF. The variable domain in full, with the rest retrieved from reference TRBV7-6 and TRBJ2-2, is GAGVSQSPRYKVTKRGQDVALRCDPISGHVSLYWYRQALGQGPEFLTYFNYEAQQDKSGLPNDRFSAERPEGSISTLTIQRTEQRDSAMYRCASSLDSLGAGELFFGEGSRLTVL.

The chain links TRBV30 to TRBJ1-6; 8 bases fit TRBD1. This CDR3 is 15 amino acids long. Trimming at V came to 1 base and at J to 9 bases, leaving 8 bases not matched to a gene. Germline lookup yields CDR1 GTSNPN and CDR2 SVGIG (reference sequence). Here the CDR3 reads CAWSDKDRGSSPLHF. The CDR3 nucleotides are TGTGCCTGGAGTGATAAAGACAGGGGTTCTTCACCCCTCCACTTT.

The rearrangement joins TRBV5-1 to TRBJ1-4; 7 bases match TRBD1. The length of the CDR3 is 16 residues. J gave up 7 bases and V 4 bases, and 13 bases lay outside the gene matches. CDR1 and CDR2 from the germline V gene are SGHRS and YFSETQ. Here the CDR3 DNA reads TGCGCCAGCAGCCCAGGTGACAGGGTTGGGAGTGAAAAACTGTTTTTT. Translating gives CASSPGDRVGSEKLFF.

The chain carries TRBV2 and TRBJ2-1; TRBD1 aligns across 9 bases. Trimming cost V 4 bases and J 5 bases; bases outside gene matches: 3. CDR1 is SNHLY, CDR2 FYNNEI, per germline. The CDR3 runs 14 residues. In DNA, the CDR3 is TGTGCCAGCAGTGGGGACAGGGTGAACAATGAGCAGTTCTTC. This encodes CASSGDRVNNEQFF.